The T cell receptor beta chain described here comes from a study of OX40 agonist ivuxolimab in advanced cancers. Clones were sequenced by immunoSEQ multiplex PCR, and TCRdb holds only the in-frame ones, with some missing. Seen here are nearly 70,000 clones, under 90% observed once, and the top ten hold roughly 6.1%. V was cut by 4 bases and J by 14 bases, with 17 bases left in between. CDR1 is MNHEY, CDR2 SVGAGI, per germline. The CDR3 has 13 residues. The sample consisted of CD4+ or CD8+ T cells sorted from blood, taken in a trial of the OX40 agonist ivuxolimab. The receptor was derived from an adult with an advanced solid tumor such as melanoma, head and neck, liver or kidney cancer. The chain links TRBV6-5 to TRBJ2-2; maybe TRBD1 (6 bases). This CDR3 reads CASSSQSGQKLFF. DNA for the CDR3: TGTGCCAGCAGTTCGCAGAGCGGACAGAAACTGTTTTTT.